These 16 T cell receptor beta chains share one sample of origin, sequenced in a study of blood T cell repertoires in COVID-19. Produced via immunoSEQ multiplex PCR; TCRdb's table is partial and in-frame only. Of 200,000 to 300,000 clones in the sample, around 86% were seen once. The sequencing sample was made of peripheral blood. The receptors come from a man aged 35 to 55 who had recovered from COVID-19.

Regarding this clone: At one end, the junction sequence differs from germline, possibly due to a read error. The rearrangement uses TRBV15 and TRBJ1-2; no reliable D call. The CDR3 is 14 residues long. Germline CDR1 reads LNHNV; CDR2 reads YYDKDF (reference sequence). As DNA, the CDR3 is TGTGCCACCGGCAGAGATTTGCAGGAATATGGCTACACCTTC. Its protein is CATGRDLQEYGYTF.

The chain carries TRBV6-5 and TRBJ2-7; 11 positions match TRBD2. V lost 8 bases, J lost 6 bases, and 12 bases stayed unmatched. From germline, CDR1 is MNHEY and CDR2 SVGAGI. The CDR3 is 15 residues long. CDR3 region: CASGLAGGSSSEQYF. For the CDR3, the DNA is TGTGCCAGCGGTCTAGCGGGAGGTTCTAGTTCCGAGCAGTACTTC.

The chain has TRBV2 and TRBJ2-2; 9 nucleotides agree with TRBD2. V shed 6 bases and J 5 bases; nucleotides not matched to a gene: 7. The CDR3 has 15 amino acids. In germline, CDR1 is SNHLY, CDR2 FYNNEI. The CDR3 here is CASRARTSETGELFF. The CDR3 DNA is TGTGCCAGCAGGGCCCGGACTAGCGAAACCGGGGAGCTGTTTTTT. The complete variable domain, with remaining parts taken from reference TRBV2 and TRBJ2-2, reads EPEVTQTPSHQVTQMGQEVILRCVPISNHLYFYWYRQILGQKVEFLVSFYNNEISEKSEIFDDQFSVERPDGSNFTLKIRSTKLEDSAMYFCASRARTSETGELFFGEGSRLTVL.

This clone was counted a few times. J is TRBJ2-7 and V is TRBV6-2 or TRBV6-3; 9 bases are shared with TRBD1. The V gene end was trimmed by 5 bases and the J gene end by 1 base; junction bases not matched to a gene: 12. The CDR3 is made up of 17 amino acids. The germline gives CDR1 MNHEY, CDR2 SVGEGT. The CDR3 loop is CASSRRDRDPFSYEQYF. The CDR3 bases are TGTGCCAGCAGTCGCCGGGACAGGGACCCTTTTTCCTACGAGCAGTACTTC.

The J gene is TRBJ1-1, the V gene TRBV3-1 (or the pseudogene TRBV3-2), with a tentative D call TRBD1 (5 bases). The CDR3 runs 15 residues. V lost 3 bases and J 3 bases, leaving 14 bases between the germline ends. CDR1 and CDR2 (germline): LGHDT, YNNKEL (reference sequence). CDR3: CASSHQGGGDTEAFF. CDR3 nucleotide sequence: TGTGCCAGCAGCCACCAGGGAGGAGGGGACACTGAAGCTTTCTTT.

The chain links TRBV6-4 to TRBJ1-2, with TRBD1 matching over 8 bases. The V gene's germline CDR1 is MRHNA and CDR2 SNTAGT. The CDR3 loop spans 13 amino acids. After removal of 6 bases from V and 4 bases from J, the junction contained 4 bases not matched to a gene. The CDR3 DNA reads TGTGCCAGCAGCCCCGGGACAGGCTATGGCTACACCTTC. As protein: CASSPGTGYGYTF.

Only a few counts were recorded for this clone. CDR3 protein: CASMLGGGVYTQYF. Written as DNA, the CDR3 is TGTGCCAGCATGCTGGGCGGGGGTGTATATACGCAGTATTTT. The rearrangement links TRBV2 to TRBJ2-3, with 7 bases matching TRBD2. CDR1 and CDR2 (germline): SNHLY, FYNNEI. Trimming took 7 bases from V and 7 from J; bases not matched to a gene: 11. The CDR3 consists of 14 residues. Full variable domain (missing parts from reference TRBV2 and TRBJ2-3): EPEVTQTPSHQVTQMGQEVILRCVPISNHLYFYWYRQILGQKVEFLVSFYNNEISEKSEIFDDQFSVERPDGSNFTLKIRSTKLEDSAMYFCASMLGGGVYTQYFGPGTRLTVL.

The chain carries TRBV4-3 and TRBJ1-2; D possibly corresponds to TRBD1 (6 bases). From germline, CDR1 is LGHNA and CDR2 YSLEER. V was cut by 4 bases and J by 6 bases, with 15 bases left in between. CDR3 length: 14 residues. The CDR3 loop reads CASSLIPGGNGYTF. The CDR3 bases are TGCGCCAGCAGCCTAATCCCGGGGGGCAATGGCTACACCTTC.

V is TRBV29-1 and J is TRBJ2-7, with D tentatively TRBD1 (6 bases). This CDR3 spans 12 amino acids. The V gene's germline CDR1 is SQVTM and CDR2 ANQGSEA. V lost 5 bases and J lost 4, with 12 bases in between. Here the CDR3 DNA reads TGCAGCGTTAGGACAGCCGGTTACGAGCAGTACTTC. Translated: CSVRTAGYEQYF.

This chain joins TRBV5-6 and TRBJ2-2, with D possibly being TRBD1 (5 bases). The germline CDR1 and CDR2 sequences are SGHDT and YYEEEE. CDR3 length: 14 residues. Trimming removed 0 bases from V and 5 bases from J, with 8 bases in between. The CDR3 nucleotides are TGTGCCAGCAGCTTGGGAGCAGGGACCGGGGAGCTGTTTTTT. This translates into CASSLGAGTGELFF.

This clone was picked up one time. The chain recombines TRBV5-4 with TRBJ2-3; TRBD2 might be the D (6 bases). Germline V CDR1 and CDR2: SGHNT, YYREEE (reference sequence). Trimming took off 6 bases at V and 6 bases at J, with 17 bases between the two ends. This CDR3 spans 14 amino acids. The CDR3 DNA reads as TGTGCCAGCAAACCCGGGGGTCTTGCTGATACGCAGTATTTT. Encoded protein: CASKPGGLADTQYF.

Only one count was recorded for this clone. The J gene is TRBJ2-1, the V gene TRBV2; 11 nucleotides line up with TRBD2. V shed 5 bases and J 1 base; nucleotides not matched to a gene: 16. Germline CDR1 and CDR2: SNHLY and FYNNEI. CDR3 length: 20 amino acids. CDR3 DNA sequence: TGTGCCAGCAGTTCTCCGACTAGCGGGGTTTCCCCCAAGTCCTACAATGAGCAGTTCTTC. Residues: CASSSPTSGVSPKSYNEQFF.

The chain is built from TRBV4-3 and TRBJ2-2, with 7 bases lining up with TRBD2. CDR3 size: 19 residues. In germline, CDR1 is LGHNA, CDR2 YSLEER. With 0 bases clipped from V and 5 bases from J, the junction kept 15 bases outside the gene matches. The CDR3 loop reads CASSQDWAGAFMSTGELFF. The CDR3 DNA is TGCGCCAGCAGCCAAGATTGGGCGGGAGCGTTTATGAGTACCGGGGAGCTGTTTTTT.

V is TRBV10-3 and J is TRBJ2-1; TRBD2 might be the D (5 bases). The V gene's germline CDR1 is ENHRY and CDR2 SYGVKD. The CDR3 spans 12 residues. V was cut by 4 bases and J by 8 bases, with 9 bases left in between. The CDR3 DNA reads TGTGCCATCAGTGTTAAGGGAGATGAGCAGTTCTTC. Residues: CAISVKGDEQFF.

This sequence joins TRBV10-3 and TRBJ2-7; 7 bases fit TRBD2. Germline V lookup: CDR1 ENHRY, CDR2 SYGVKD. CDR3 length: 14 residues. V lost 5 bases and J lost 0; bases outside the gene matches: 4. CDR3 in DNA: TGTGCCATCAGTTCTAGCGGTCTCTCCTACGAGCAGTACTTC. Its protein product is CAISSSGLSYEQYF.

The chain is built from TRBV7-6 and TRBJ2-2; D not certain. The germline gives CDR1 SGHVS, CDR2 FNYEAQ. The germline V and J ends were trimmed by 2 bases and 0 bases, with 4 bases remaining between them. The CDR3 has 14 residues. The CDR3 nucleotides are TGTGCCAGCAGCTTAACGGCGAACACCGGGGAGCTGTTTTTT. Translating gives CASSLTANTGELFF.